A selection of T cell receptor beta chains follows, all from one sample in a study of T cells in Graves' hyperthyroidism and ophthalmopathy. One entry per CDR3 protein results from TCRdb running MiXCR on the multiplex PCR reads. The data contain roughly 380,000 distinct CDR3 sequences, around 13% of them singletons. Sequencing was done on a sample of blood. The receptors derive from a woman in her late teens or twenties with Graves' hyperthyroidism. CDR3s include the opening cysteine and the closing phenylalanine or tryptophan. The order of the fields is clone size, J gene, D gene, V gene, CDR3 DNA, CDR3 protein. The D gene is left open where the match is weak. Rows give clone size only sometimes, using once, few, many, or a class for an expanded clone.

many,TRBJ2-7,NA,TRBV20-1,TGCAGTGCTAGAAGATCTTCCTACGAGCAGTACTTC,CSARRSSYEQYF
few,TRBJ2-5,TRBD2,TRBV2,TGTGCCAGCTCCCTGACCCCGGGGGGGCAAGAGACCCAGTACTTC,CASSLTPGGQETQYF
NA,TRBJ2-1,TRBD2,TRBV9,TGTGCCAGCAGCGTAGGGGGGGGAACAGAATGGGAGCAGTTCTTC,CASSVGGGTEWEQFF
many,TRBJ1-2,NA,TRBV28,TGTGCCAGCAGTTTAAAGGGACTAGACTATGGCTACACCTTC,CASSLKGLDYGYTF
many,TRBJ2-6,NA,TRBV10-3,TGTGCCATCAGTGAGCTTGTGGGAGCCGGGGCCAACGTCCTGACTTTC,CAISELVGAGANVLTF
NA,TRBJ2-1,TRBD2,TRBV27,TGTGCCAGCAGTTACCAATCTAGCGGGAGAATCTACAATGAGCAGTTCTTC,CASSYQSSGRIYNEQFF
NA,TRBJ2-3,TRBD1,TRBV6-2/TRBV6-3,TGTGCCAGCAGCACGGGACAGGGAAGTCGAACAGATACGCAGTATTTT,CASSTGQGSRTDTQYF
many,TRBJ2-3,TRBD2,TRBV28,TGTGCCAGCAGTGTCGGACTAGCGGGTTATTATGCCACAGATACGCAGTATTTT,CASSVGLAGYYATDTQYF
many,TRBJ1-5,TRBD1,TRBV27,TGTGCCAGCAGTTTTACAGGGGAAAATCAGCCCCAGCATTTT,CASSFTGENQPQHF
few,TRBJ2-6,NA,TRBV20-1,TGCGGTTGTACAAGTGGGGCCAACGTCCTGACTTTC,CGCTSGANVLTF
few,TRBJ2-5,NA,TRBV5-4,TGTGCCAGCAGCGCGAACAGCTGGGAGACCCAGTACTTC,CASSANSWETQYF
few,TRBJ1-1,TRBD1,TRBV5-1,TGCGCCAGCAGCGATGGGACAGGGGGCATAGGGGAAGCTTTCTTT,CASSDGTGGIGEAFF